Each of the 2 T cell receptor beta chains below was sequenced from the same sample in a study of cytomegalovirus exposure and HLA in healthy donors. Use of 60 Vbeta and 13 Jbeta primers characterized the PCR. Profiling relied on immunoSEQ multiplex PCR, and the TCRdb table lists in-frame clones only, not all of them. The sample table includes 60,000 to 70,000 clones. The source material was PBMCs. The source of these receptors is a boy aged 10-17 years in good health and CMV-seronegative.

The gene calls are TRBV7-9 and TRBJ1-4; TRBD1 agrees at 9 bases. Germline CDR1 is SEHNR and CDR2 is FQNEAQ (reference sequence). There are 17 residues in the CDR3. With 4 bases clipped from V and 0 bases from J, the junction kept 6 bases outside the gene matches. DNA for the CDR3: TGTGCCAGCAGCTCTGGGACAGGGCTTCCAACTAATGAAAAACTGTTTTTT. It translates to CASSSGTGLPTNEKLFF.

This chain joins TRBV6-5 and TRBJ1-1, with 10 bases matching TRBD1. The ends lost 2 bases at V and 5 bases at J; junction bases unmatched: 5. Germline CDR1 is MNHEY and CDR2 is SVGAGI. CDR3 size: 15 residues. The CDR3 loop is CASSYDGQGGTEAFF. Written as DNA, the CDR3 is TGTGCCAGCAGTTACGATGGACAGGGGGGGACTGAAGCTTTCTTT.